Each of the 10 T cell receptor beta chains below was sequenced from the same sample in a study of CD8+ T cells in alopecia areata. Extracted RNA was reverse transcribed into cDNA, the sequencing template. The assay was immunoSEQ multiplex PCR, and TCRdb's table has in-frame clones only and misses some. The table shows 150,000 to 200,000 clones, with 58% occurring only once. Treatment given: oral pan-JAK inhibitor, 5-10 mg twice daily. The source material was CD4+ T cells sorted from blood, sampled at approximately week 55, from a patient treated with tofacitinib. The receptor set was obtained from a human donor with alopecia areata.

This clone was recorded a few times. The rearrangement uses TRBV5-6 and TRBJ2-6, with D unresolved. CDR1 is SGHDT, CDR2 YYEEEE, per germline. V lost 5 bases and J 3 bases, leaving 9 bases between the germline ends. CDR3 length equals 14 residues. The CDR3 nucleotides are TGTGCCAGCAGACCAGAGGTTGGGGCCAACGTCCTGACTTTC. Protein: CASRPEVGANVLTF.

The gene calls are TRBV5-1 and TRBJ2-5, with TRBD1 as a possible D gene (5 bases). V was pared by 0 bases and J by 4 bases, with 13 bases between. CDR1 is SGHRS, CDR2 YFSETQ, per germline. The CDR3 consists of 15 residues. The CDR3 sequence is CASSLVRGAGETQYF. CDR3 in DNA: TGCGCCAGCAGCTTGGTTCGTGGGGCCGGAGAGACCCAGTACTTC.

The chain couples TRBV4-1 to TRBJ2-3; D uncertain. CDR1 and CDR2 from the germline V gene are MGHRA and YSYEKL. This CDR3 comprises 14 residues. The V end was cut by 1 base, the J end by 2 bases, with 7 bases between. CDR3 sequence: CASSQGTNTDTQYF. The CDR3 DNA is TGCGCCAGCAGCCAAGGGACCAACACAGATACGCAGTATTTT.

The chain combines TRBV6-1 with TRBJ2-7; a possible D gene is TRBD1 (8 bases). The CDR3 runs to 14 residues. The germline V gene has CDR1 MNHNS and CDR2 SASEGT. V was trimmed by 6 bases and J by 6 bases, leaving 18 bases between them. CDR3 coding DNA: TGTGCCAGCAGCGATCGACAGGGGAGGGGCGAGCAGTACTTC. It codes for CASSDRQGRGEQYF.

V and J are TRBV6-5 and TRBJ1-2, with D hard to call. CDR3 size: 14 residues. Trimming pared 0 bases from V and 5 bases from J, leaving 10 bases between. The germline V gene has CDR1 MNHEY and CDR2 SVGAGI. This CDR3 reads CASSYSTAQYGYTF. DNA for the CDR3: TGTGCCAGCAGTTACTCGACGGCCCAGTATGGCTACACCTTC.

The CDR3 coding sequence is TGCAGCGTTGGACAGGGGCCCTCCTACGAGCAGTACTTC. Translating gives CSVGQGPSYEQYF. The gene calls are TRBV29-1 and TRBJ2-5; 8 bases line up with TRBD1. The DNA end lines up better with TRBJ2-7; the J call may be wrong. Germline V gene sequence: CDR1 SQVTM, CDR2 ANQGSEA. The CDR3 has 13 amino acids.

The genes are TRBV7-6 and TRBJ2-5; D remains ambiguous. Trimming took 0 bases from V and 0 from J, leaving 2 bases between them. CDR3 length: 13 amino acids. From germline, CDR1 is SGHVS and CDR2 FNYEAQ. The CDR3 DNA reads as TGTGCCAGCAGCTTAGCCGACCAAGAGACCCAGTACTTC. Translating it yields CASSLADQETQYF.

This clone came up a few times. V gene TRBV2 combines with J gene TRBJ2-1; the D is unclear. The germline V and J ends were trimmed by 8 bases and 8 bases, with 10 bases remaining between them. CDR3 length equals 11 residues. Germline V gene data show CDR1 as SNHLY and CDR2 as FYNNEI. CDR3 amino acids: CASAPWDEQFF. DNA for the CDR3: TGTGCCAGCGCGCCTTGGGATGAGCAGTTCTTC.

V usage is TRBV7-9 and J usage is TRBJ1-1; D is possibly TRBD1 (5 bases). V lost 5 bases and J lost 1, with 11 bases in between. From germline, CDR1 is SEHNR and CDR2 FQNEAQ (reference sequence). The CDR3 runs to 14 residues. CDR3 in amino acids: CASSRSGGNTEAFF. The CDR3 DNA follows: TGTGCCAGCAGCAGATCGGGGGGGAACACTGAAGCTTTCTTT.

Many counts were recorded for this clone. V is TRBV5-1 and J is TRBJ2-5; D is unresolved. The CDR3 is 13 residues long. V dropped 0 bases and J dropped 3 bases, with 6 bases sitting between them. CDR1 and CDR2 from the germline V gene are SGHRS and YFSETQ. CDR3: CASSLVQEETQYF. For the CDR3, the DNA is TGCGCCAGCAGCTTGGTGCAGGAAGAGACCCAGTACTTC.